The TCR beta chain described here comes from a study of CD8 T cell repertoires and HIV-1 epitope variants. Whole-study context: 1M T cells were kept uncultured as a baseline.

Trimming removed 4 bases from V and 3 bases from J, with 12 bases in between. The CDR3 spans 14 residues. CDR1 and CDR2 (germline): SGHRS, YFSETQ. About this clone: Its specificity is unknown.

Profiled with immunoSEQ multiplex PCR; TCRdb holds only in-frame clones, not every one. The profile shows several thousand clones, around 67% of them singletons. This rearrangement joins TRBV5-1 to TRBJ2-3, with a possible D match to TRBD2 (7 bases). Sequencing was done on a sample of cultured CD8+ T cells derived from PBMCs. This receptor was identified in a male donor with HIV. DNA of the CDR3: TGCGCCAGCAGCCGGGCGGGGGCGACAGATACGCAGTATTTT. Its protein is CASSRAGATDTQYF.